The 29 T cell receptor beta chains presented below share a single source sample, sequenced in a study of T cells after yellow fever vaccination. TCRdb used MiXCR to reprocess the 5' RACE reads, holding one entry per CDR3 protein. The table has 300,000 or so distinct CDR3 sequences, roughly 8.4% seen once; the top ten hold 17%. The source material was PBMCs, sampled around 45 days after the first yellow fever vaccination. These receptors were taken from a man aged 18 to 35 who received the YFV17D yellow fever vaccine.

The chain combines TRBV4-3 with TRBJ2-7, with 10 bases that match TRBD2. The germline gives CDR1 LGHNA, CDR2 YSLEER. V shed 1 base and J 0 bases; nucleotides not matched to a gene: 0. The CDR3 sequence is 15 residues long. Here the CDR3 reads CASSQVAGGSYEQYF. The CDR3 coding sequence is TGCGCCAGCAGCCAAGTAGCGGGGGGCTCCTACGAGCAGTACTTC.

The chain recombines TRBV12-3 or TRBV12-4 with TRBJ2-7; no clear D. The CDR3 runs to 12 residues. V shed 5 bases and J shed 4 bases, with 9 bases lying between them. DNA of the CDR3: TGTGCCAGCAGTCGACTCGGGTACGAGCAGTACTTC. It yields the protein CASSRLGYEQYF.

This clonotype was observed a handful of times. The rearrangement links TRBV6-6 to TRBJ1-1; D remains unclear. Germline V lookup: CDR1 MNHNY, CDR2 SVGAGI (reference sequence). The CDR3 is 12 residues long. Trimming took 6 bases from V and 7 from J, leaving 12 bases between them. CDR3 nucleotide sequence: TGTGCCAGCAGCCACCGGGGTTTTGAAGCTTTCTTT. It translates to CASSHRGFEAFF.

This clonotype was detected only a few times. The chain links TRBV5-1 to TRBJ2-3; D unresolved. V lost 0 bases and J 2 bases, leaving 13 bases between the germline ends. Germline V gene lookup returns CDR1 SGHRS and CDR2 YFSETQ. The CDR3 is 16 residues long. The DNA for the CDR3 is TGCGCCAGCAGCTTGGAGCCTATCTCATCCACAGATACGCAGTATTTT. It yields the protein CASSLEPISSTDTQYF.

The chain joins TRBV29-1 to TRBJ1-2; TRBD1 agrees at 9 bases. The CDR3 contains 13 residues. Germline CDR1 SQVTM, CDR2 ANQGSEA. V lost 4 bases to trimming and J lost 4 bases; unmatched junction nucleotides: 4. In DNA form, the CDR3 reads TGCAGCGTTGGACAGGGGGAATTCTATGGCTACACCTTC. Encoded protein: CSVGQGEFYGYTF. The full variable domain, completed using reference TRBV29-1 and TRBJ1-2, is SAVISQKPSRDICQRGTSLTIQCQVDSQVTMMFWYRQQPGQSLTLIATANQGSEATYESGFVIDKFPISRPNLTFSTLTVSNMSPEDSSIYLCSVGQGEFYGYTFGSGTRLTVV.

This clonotype was observed a few times. The gene calls are TRBV7-2 and TRBJ2-2; D might be TRBD1 (5 bases). Germline CDR1 SGHTA, CDR2 FQGNSA. V lost 5 bases and J lost 4, with 11 bases in between. The CDR3 contains 14 residues. CDR3 in DNA: TGTGCCAGCAGCCCCGGACAAGCCACCGGGGAGCTGTTTTTT. Translation: CASSPGQATGELFF.

This clonotype has a handful of counts. This chain joins TRBV20-1 and TRBJ1-2, with no clear D. In germline, CDR1 is DFQATT, CDR2 SNEGSKA (reference sequence). The length of the CDR3 is 12 residues. V was clipped by 7 bases and J by 8 bases, with 17 bases between them. In DNA form, the CDR3 reads TGCAGTGTCCGCAGGCTGGATGAAGGCTACACCTTC. It encodes CSVRRLDEGYTF.

The sample holds a few counts of this clonotype. The chain has TRBV5-4 and TRBJ2-5; possibly TRBD2 for D (5 bases). The germline gives CDR1 SGHNT, CDR2 YYREEE (reference sequence). The V end was cut by 0 bases, the J end by 0 bases, with 9 bases between. The CDR3 is 15 amino acids. DNA of the CDR3: TGTGCCAGCAGCTTGGCCCTGCGGGACCAAGAGACCCAGTACTTC. Translating it yields CASSLALRDQETQYF.

This chain joins TRBV20-1 and TRBJ2-7; D possibly corresponds to TRBD1 (8 bases). Trimming cost V 7 bases and J 5 bases, with 18 bases left between them. The CDR3 length is 13 residues. The germline gives CDR1 DFQATT, CDR2 SNEGSKA (reference sequence). CDR3 residues: CSGTGGGVDEQYV. The CDR3 DNA follows: TGCAGTGGCACAGGGGGAGGGGTTGACGAGCAGTACGTC.

The chain employs TRBV7-8 and TRBJ2-5, with 7 bases that match TRBD2. Germline CDR1 reads SGHVS; CDR2 reads FQNEAQ. This CDR3 is built from 14 residues. V shed 5 bases and J 2 bases; nucleotides not matched to a gene: 5. CDR3 protein: CASSALAEQETQYF. CDR3 in DNA: TGTGCCAGCAGCGCCCTAGCGGAGCAAGAGACCCAGTACTTC. Using reference TRBV7-8 and TRBJ2-5 for the parts outside the CDR3, the full variable domain is GAGVSQSPRYKVAKRGQDVALRCDPISGHVSLFWYQQALGQGPEFLTYFQNEAQLDKSGLPSDRFFAERPEGSVSTLKIQRTQQEDSAVYLCASSALAEQETQYFGPGTRLLVL.

This clonotype was counted between two and nine times. The genes are TRBV5-1 and TRBJ1-3; D is unclear. V lost 0 bases and J 2 bases, leaving 6 bases between the germline ends. The CDR3 is 14 residues long. Germline CDR1 reads SGHRS; CDR2 reads YFSETQ. The CDR3 loop is CASSLGSAGNTIYF. The CDR3 region has the DNA TGCGCCAGCAGCTTGGGTAGCGCTGGAAACACCATATATTTT.

The table lists this clonotype with a few counts. This rearrangement joins TRBV4-2 to TRBJ2-5; D not resolved. Germline values: CDR1 LGHNA, CDR2 YNFKEQ. This CDR3 contains 17 residues. With 0 bases removed from V and 5 bases from J, the gap between germline ends came to 19 bases. CDR3 coding DNA: TGTGCCAGCAGCCAAGACGGTGGTGGCCACAGTCGGGAGACCCAGTACTTC. This gives the protein CASSQDGGGHSRETQYF.

This clonotype was detected many times. The genes are TRBV7-2 and TRBJ1-3; D ambiguous. This CDR3 comprises 17 residues. Trimming removed 2 bases at V and 0 bases at J, with 14 bases between. Germline V lookup: CDR1 SGHTA, CDR2 FQGNSA. In DNA form, the CDR3 reads TGTGCCAGCAGCTTACAGATCCTACCCCGCTCTGGAAACACCATATATTTT. Translated, it gives CASSLQILPRSGNTIYF.

This clonotype showed up just a few times. In DNA, the CDR3 is TGTGCCAGCAGCCATCGTTCCGGGGCCTCTAGCACAGATACGCAGTATTTT. Translating it yields CASSHRSGASSTDTQYF. The chain recombines TRBV27 with TRBJ2-3; the D call may be TRBD1 or TRBD2 (5 bases each). Germline CDR1 and CDR2: MNHEY and SMNVEV (reference sequence). The CDR3 loop spans 17 amino acids. V lost 6 bases, J lost 0 bases, and 19 bases lay in between.

In its sample, this clonotype was seen many times. This chain links TRBV27 with TRBJ2-3, with 9 bases matching TRBD2. Germline V gene sequence: CDR1 MNHEY, CDR2 SMNVEV (reference sequence). This CDR3 has 17 amino acids. V was clipped by 5 bases and J by 6 bases; unmatched bases: 15. The CDR3 sequence is CASSLLQAGGADDTQYF. CDR3 bases: TGTGCCAGCAGTCTACTTCAAGCGGGGGGCGCAGATGATACGCAGTATTTT.

This chain links TRBV20-1 with TRBJ2-5; no clear D gene. The CDR3 contains 15 residues. V dropped 0 bases and J dropped 5 bases, with 16 bases sitting between them. Germline V gives CDR1 DFQATT, CDR2 SNEGSKA (reference sequence). The CDR3 DNA sequence: TGCAGTGCTAGAGATCGCACTTCTTTCGAGGAGACCCAGTACTTC. It encodes CSARDRTSFEETQYF.

This clonotype showed up just a few times. DNA for the CDR3: TGTGCCAGCAGGACAGACTACGAGCAGTACTTC. It codes for CASRTDYEQYF. This rearrangement joins TRBV6-2 or TRBV6-3 to TRBJ2-7; maybe TRBD1 (5 bases). The CDR3 loop spans 11 amino acids. Germline-derived CDR1 and CDR2 are MNHEY and SVGEGT. V lost 6 bases and J lost 3, with 6 bases in between.

This clonotype was recorded a few times. This sequence joins TRBV7-9 and TRBJ2-7, with D perhaps TRBD1 (5 bases). Trimming removed 5 bases at V and 5 bases at J, with 13 bases between. This CDR3 has 13 residues. Germline V gene sequence: CDR1 SEHNR, CDR2 FQNEAQ (reference sequence). The CDR3: CASSPPTRDEQYF. The CDR3, as DNA: TGTGCCAGCAGCCCCCCGACCAGGGACGAGCAGTACTTC.

This clonotype was counted a few times. CDR3 nucleotides: TGCAGCGTTGATGTCGGGACAGGGGGCGGGAATGGCTACACCTTC. This sequence encodes CSVDVGTGGGNGYTF. The V and J genes are TRBV29-1 and TRBJ1-2; 12 bases are shared with TRBD1. This CDR3 contains 15 residues. The V segment lost 3 bases and the J segment 6 bases; nucleotides outside the gene matches: 8. The germline V gene has CDR1 SQVTM and CDR2 ANQGSEA.

V and J are TRBV18 and TRBJ2-1; possibly TRBD1 for D (6 bases). The CDR3 runs 16 residues. V was cut by 2 bases and J by 4 bases, with 15 bases left in between. Germline CDR1 is KGHSH and CDR2 is LQKENI. CDR3 DNA sequence: TGTGCCAGCTCACCAACCTTCCAGGGGCTTTACAATGAGCAGTTCTTC. It yields the protein CASSPTFQGLYNEQFF.

This clonotype appeared a few times. CDR3 bases: TGCAGCGTACGATTGACAGGGGGCCCGGGCACTGAAGCTTTCTTT. It encodes CSVRLTGGPGTEAFF. The genes are TRBV29-1 and TRBJ1-1, with 10 positions matching TRBD1. V gave up 6 bases and J gave up 4 bases; unmatched junction bases: 11. The CDR3 spans 15 residues. In germline, CDR1 is SQVTM, CDR2 ANQGSEA.

This clonotype has just a few counts. The rearrangement uses TRBV4-3 and TRBJ2-7; TRBD2 agrees at 7 bases. This CDR3 is 14 amino acids long. CDR1 is LGHNA and CDR2 is YSLEER in the germline V gene. The J segment lost 3 bases and the V segment lost 2 bases, leaving 4 bases of the junction unmatched. The CDR3 nucleotides are TGCGCCAGCAGCCAAAGGGAGGGGTTCTACGAGCAGTACTTC. It encodes CASSQREGFYEQYF.

This clonotype was counted between two and nine times. V and J are TRBV12-3 or TRBV12-4 and TRBJ2-2; 11 positions agree with TRBD2. J lost 2 bases, V lost 2 bases, and 4 bases had no gene match. This CDR3 is built from 17 residues. The CDR3 loop is CASSLSGTSGNTGELFF. The CDR3 DNA sequence: TGTGCCAGCAGTTTATCGGGGACTAGCGGTAACACCGGGGAGCTGTTTTTT.

This clonotype was seen only a few times. The chain is built from TRBV5-4 and TRBJ2-5; D is possibly TRBD1 (7 bases). V lost 4 bases to trimming and J lost 1 base, with 14 bases between them. The V gene's germline CDR1 is SGHNT and CDR2 YYREEE (reference sequence). CDR3 length: 15 residues. The CDR3 here is CASSPGDSAQETQYF. The DNA of the CDR3 is TGTGCCAGCAGCCCGGGGGACAGCGCCCAAGAGACCCAGTACTTC.

There are a few counts of this clonotype. The V gene is TRBV27, the J gene TRBJ2-1, with TRBD1 as a possible D gene (6 bases). The V gene's germline CDR1 is MNHEY and CDR2 SMNVEV (reference sequence). The V end lost 6 bases, the J end lost 4 bases, and 19 bases lay between the germline ends. CDR3 length: 16 residues. CDR3 DNA: TGTGCCAGCAGCACGAGGGATAGGGGGATATACAATGAGCAGTTCTTC. Translated: CASSTRDRGIYNEQFF.

This clonotype was counted a few times. This chain uses TRBV4-3 with TRBJ1-4, with 9 bases that match TRBD1. With 4 bases clipped from V and 6 bases from J, the junction kept 6 bases outside the gene matches. Per the germline V gene, CDR1 is LGHNA and CDR2 is YSLEER. This CDR3 region has 15 residues. The CDR3, as DNA: TGCGCCAGCAGCCCCGGGGACAGGGATTATGAAAAACTGTTTTTT. Encoded protein: CASSPGDRDYEKLFF.

The chain links TRBV11-1 to TRBJ1-1; the D is unclear. This CDR3 contains 18 residues. V was clipped by 1 base and J by 0 bases, with 18 bases between them. Germline CDR1 reads SGHAT; CDR2 reads FQDESV (reference sequence). CDR3 nucleotide sequence: TGTGCCAGCAGCTTAGAATTCGGAGGGTTGGAGATGAACACTGAAGCTTTCTTT. It specifies CASSLEFGGLEMNTEAFF.

V usage is TRBV29-1 and J usage is TRBJ2-3; 14 bases align to TRBD2. The CDR3 consists of 15 residues. V trimming: 4 bases; J trimming: 2 bases; junction bases outside the gene matches: 2. Germline CDR1 is SQVTM and CDR2 is ANQGSEA. The CDR3 here is CSVATSGGATDTQYF. CDR3 nucleotide sequence: TGCAGCGTTGCGACTAGCGGGGGGGCCACAGATACGCAGTATTTT.

This clonotype was seen at least ten times. The rearrangement uses TRBV7-9 and TRBJ2-1; 12 bases map to TRBD2. Germline trimming cut 5 bases from V and 6 bases from J; bases unmatched to any gene: 5. Germline loops: CDR1 SEHNR, CDR2 FQNEAQ (reference sequence). The CDR3 has 15 residues. The CDR3 spells CASSATSGGPNEQFF. The DNA for the CDR3 is TGTGCCAGCAGCGCCACTAGCGGGGGGCCCAATGAGCAGTTCTTC.